The next 27 T cell receptor beta chains were all read from a single sample in a study of identical twins. TCRdb independently ran MiXCR on the 5' RACE reads; one entry per CDR3 protein. This sample yields 700,000 or so distinct CDR3 sequences, of which about 20% are seen a single time; more than 4% belongs to the top ten. These same records also appear under a second study, on T cells expressing NK-cell markers.

Specimen: PBMCs. The receptors shown here come from a woman younger than 35 in good health.

This clonotype was recorded many times. Here the CDR3 reads CASSQKPRGAMNTEAFF. CDR3 DNA sequence: TGCGCCAGCAGCCAAAAGCCCAGGGGGGCGATGAACACTGAAGCTTTCTTT. V gene TRBV4-1 combines with J gene TRBJ1-1; 7 positions match TRBD1. Germline CDR1 MGHRA, CDR2 YSYEKL. The CDR3 loop spans 17 amino acids. J gave up 0 bases and V 2 bases, and 9 bases lay outside the gene matches.

The chain is built from TRBV5-1 and TRBJ2-3; 7 nucleotides line up with TRBD2. The CDR3 length is 15 residues. Germline loops: CDR1 SGHRS, CDR2 YFSETQ. The V and J ends lost 4 bases and 0 bases, in that order; junction bases with no gene match: 5. The CDR3 protein is CASSPLAFSTDTQYF. In nucleotides, the CDR3 is TGCGCCAGCAGCCCACTAGCGTTTAGCACAGATACGCAGTATTTT.

The gene calls are TRBV11-3 and TRBJ2-1; the D gene could be TRBD1 or TRBD2 (5 bases each). The CDR3 consists of 15 residues. V lost 1 base and J lost 5, with 12 bases in between. Germline CDR1 is SGHNT and CDR2 is YENEEA. The CDR3 DNA sequence: TGTGCCAGCAGCTTAGTTGGGGGAGTTAACAATGAGCAGTTCTTC. This translates into CASSLVGGVNNEQFF.

In its sample, this clonotype was seen a few times. This chain connects TRBV12-3 or TRBV12-4 to TRBJ2-7; possibly TRBD1 or TRBD2 for D (5 bases each). Trimming took off 7 bases at V and 6 bases at J, with 10 bases between the two ends. The CDR3 runs 11 residues. The CDR3 loop is CASTLGGEQYF. The CDR3 nucleotides read TGTGCCAGCACCCTTGGGGGCGAGCAGTACTTC.

This clonotype was recorded only once. V usage is TRBV18 and J usage is TRBJ1-1; TRBD1 matches 7 bases. CDR1 is KGHSH, CDR2 LQKENI, per germline. The CDR3 extends over 13 amino acids. After removal of 6 bases from V and 5 bases from J, the junction contained 6 bases not matched to a gene. The CDR3 reads CASSQGEKTEAFF. CDR3 nucleotides: TGTGCCAGCTCCCAGGGGGAGAAGACTGAAGCTTTCTTT.

V is TRBV7-2 and J is TRBJ1-1, with TRBD1 as a possible D gene (5 bases). The V gene's germline CDR1 is SGHTA and CDR2 FQGNSA. V was pared by 2 bases and J by 8 bases, with 15 bases between. There are 14 residues in the CDR3. CDR3: CASSLWQGKAEAFF. The CDR3 DNA follows: TGTGCCAGCAGCTTATGGCAGGGAAAGGCGGAAGCTTTCTTT.

CDR3 bases: TGTGCCAGCAGTGAGGGGAGCTCTGGGGCCAACGTCCTGACTTTC. Protein sequence: CASSEGSSGANVLTF. The genes are TRBV6-1 and TRBJ2-6, with D tentatively TRBD2 (5 bases). This CDR3 comprises 15 residues. CDR1 MNHNS and CDR2 SASEGT come from the germline V gene. Between the trimmed V and J ends, which lost 3 bases and 0 bases, there was a span of 6 bases.

The rearrangement links TRBV7-9 to TRBJ2-5, with D possibly matching TRBD2 (5 bases). The CDR3 sequence is 15 residues long. Germline lookup yields CDR1 SEHNR and CDR2 FQNEAQ (reference sequence). V gave up 1 base and J gave up 5 bases, with 14 bases separating them. DNA of the CDR3: TGTGCCAGCAGCTTAGGTATCCCGGGGAGCGAGACCCAGTACTTC. Translating it yields CASSLGIPGSETQYF.

V usage is TRBV12-3 or TRBV12-4 and J usage is TRBJ1-6; 7 bases are a match to TRBD1. CDR3 size: 14 residues. J gave up 7 bases and V 6 bases, and 6 bases lay outside the gene matches. The CDR3 reads CASRPGTVNSPLHF. CDR3 coding DNA: TGTGCCAGCAGACCCGGGACAGTAAATTCACCCCTCCACTTT.

The V gene is TRBV7-2, the J gene TRBJ2-1, with 9 nucleotides matching TRBD2. Germline values: CDR1 SGHTA, CDR2 FQGNSA. The junction had 4 bases not matched to a gene; V was cut back by 1 base and J by 0 bases. The CDR3 totals 17 residues. CDR3: CASSLVSGGSSYNEQFF. CDR3 nucleotide sequence: TGTGCCAGCAGCTTAGTTAGCGGGGGAAGCTCCTACAATGAGCAGTTCTTC. The full variable domain, in which reference TRBV7-2 and TRBJ2-1 provide the parts outside the CDR3, is GAGVSQSPSNKVTEKGKDVELRCDPISGHTALYWYRQSLGQGLEFLIYFQGNSAPDKSGLPSDRFSAERTGGSVSTLTIQRTQQEDSAVYLCASSLVSGGSSYNEQFFGPGTRLTVL.

The chain recombines TRBV7-2 with TRBJ2-2, with D unresolved. V was trimmed by 4 bases and J by 0 bases, leaving 6 bases between them. The CDR3 is 14 residues long. Looked up from germline, CDR1 is SGHTA and CDR2 is FQGNSA. This chain's CDR3 is CASSWLANTGELFF. The CDR3 DNA is TGTGCCAGCAGCTGGCTAGCGAACACCGGGGAGCTGTTTTTT.

The rearrangement uses TRBV4-3 and TRBJ1-5; no clear D. Germline-derived CDR1 and CDR2 are LGHNA and YSLEER. CDR3 length equals 14 residues. V gave up 0 bases and J gave up 4 bases, with 7 bases separating them. The CDR3 coding sequence is TGCGCCAGCAGCCAAGATCGGGTGAATCAGCCCCAGCATTTT. Encoded protein: CASSQDRVNQPQHF.

This clonotype occurred a few times. The chain employs TRBV10-3 and TRBJ2-6, with D possibly matching TRBD2 (7 bases). Germline CDR1 reads ENHRY; CDR2 reads SYGVKD. The CDR3 sequence is 14 residues long. With 8 bases removed from V and 1 base from J, the gap between germline ends came to 9 bases. CDR3 bases: TGTGCCATCGGGGGGGCATCTGGGGCCAACGTCCTGACTTTC. Protein sequence: CAIGGASGANVLTF.

The rearrangement joins TRBV5-1 to TRBJ2-1, with a possible D match to TRBD1 (5 bases). In germline, CDR1 is SGHRS, CDR2 YFSETQ. The CDR3 contains 15 residues. V lost 4 bases to trimming and J lost 4 bases, with 15 bases between them. The CDR3 region has the DNA TGCGCCAGCAGCCAGGGTCAACTGGAATACAATGAGCAGTTCTTC. It is translated as CASSQGQLEYNEQFF.

This sequence joins TRBV6-1 and TRBJ2-1; TRBD2 aligns across 12 bases. The ends lost 6 bases at V and 10 bases at J; junction bases unmatched: 7. The CDR3 is made up of 14 amino acids. Per the germline V gene, CDR1 is MNHNS and CDR2 is SASEGT. CDR3 nucleotides: TGTGCCAGCAGCCGGGGACTAGCGGGTTTGGAGCAGTTCTTC. Protein sequence: CASSRGLAGLEQFF.

The sample holds a few counts of this clonotype. The chain has TRBV10-3 and TRBJ2-7; TRBD1 matches at 9 bases. The CDR3 contains 14 residues. Unmatched junction bases numbered 6, after V lost 4 bases and J lost 5 bases. Germline assignment: CDR1 ENHRY and CDR2 SYGVKD. The CDR3 loop reads CAISGGTGLHEQYF. The CDR3 bases are TGTGCCATCAGTGGAGGGACAGGGCTCCACGAGCAGTACTTC.

This clonotype was picked up a small number of times. This sequence joins TRBV24-1 and TRBJ1-1, with TRBD1 matching over 8 bases. This CDR3 region has 19 residues. Germline V gene lookup returns CDR1 KGHDR and CDR2 SFDVKD. The V segment lost 0 bases and the J segment 4 bases; nucleotides outside the gene matches: 15. The CDR3, as DNA: TGTGCCACCAGTGATTTGGACAGGGGCCCATACACCCGAGTCACTGAAGCTTTCTTT. Translating gives CATSDLDRGPYTRVTEAFF.

CDR3: CASSPTLRTATDTQYF. Here the CDR3 DNA reads TGTGCCAGCAGCCCAACTCTGCGGACAGCTACAGATACGCAGTATTTT. The chain joins TRBV7-9 to TRBJ2-3; D perhaps matches TRBD1 (6 bases). The V and J ends lost 5 bases and 3 bases respectively, with 18 bases between them. This CDR3 has 16 residues. Germline V CDR1 and CDR2: SEHNR, FQNEAQ (reference sequence).

This chain links TRBV20-1 with TRBJ1-1; D perhaps matches TRBD1 (5 bases). Trimming removed 5 bases at V and 0 bases at J, with 13 bases between. In germline, CDR1 is DFQATT, CDR2 SNEGSKA (reference sequence). The CDR3 spans 14 residues. The CDR3 DNA is TGCAGTGCTCCTAGGGACGGAGTGAACACTGAAGCTTTCTTT. Translating it yields CSAPRDGVNTEAFF.

This clonotype has more than one count but fewer than ten. The V gene is TRBV5-6, the J gene TRBJ2-1, with 8 bases matching TRBD1. The CDR3 totals 16 residues. V shed 5 bases and J 4 bases; nucleotides not matched to a gene: 11. CDR1 is SGHDT, CDR2 YYEEEE, per germline. CDR3 sequence (DNA): TGTGCCAGCAGTTCCCAGGGGGCCCTGGGGTACAATGAGCAGTTCTTC. Protein sequence: CASSSQGALGYNEQFF. The full variable domain, completed using reference TRBV5-6 and TRBJ2-1, is DAGVTQSPTHLIKTRGQQVTLRCSPKSGHDTVSWYQQALGQGPQFIFQYYEEEERQRGNFPDRFSGHQFPNYSSELNVNALLLGDSALYLCASSSQGALGYNEQFFGPGTRLTVL.

A few counts support this clonotype. CDR3: CASSLESGSWYF. The CDR3 region has the DNA TGCGCCAGCAGCCTGGAAAGCGGGAGCTGGTACTTC. The chain carries TRBV5-1 and TRBJ2-7; 8 nucleotides agree with TRBD2. Germline-derived CDR1 and CDR2 are SGHRS and YFSETQ. The V and J ends lost 4 bases and 12 bases, in that order; junction bases with no gene match: 9. The CDR3 has 12 amino acids.

The chain couples TRBV20-1 to TRBJ2-1; tentatively, D is TRBD1 or TRBD2 (6 bases each). Trimming took off 0 bases at V and 0 bases at J, with 12 bases between the two ends. Per the germline V gene, CDR1 is DFQATT and CDR2 is SNEGSKA (reference sequence). The CDR3 is 16 amino acids. The CDR3 sequence: CSARDIGGRSYNEQFF. The CDR3 DNA is TGCAGTGCTAGAGATATAGGGGGGCGCTCCTACAATGAGCAGTTCTTC.

This clonotype has ten or more counts. The gene calls are TRBV29-1 and TRBJ1-2; the D gene is possibly TRBD1 (5 bases). V lost 4 bases, J lost 6 bases, and 15 bases lay in between. Germline V lookup: CDR1 SQVTM, CDR2 ANQGSEA. The length of the CDR3 is 13 residues. The CDR3 is CSVVRDPSNGYTF. The CDR3 DNA reads as TGCAGCGTTGTCCGGGACCCCTCAAATGGCTACACCTTC.

This clonotype was seen repeatedly, ten times or more. The chain links TRBV12-3 or TRBV12-4 to TRBJ2-7; D is possibly TRBD1 (5 bases). V was pared by 6 bases and J by 6 bases, with 15 bases between. This CDR3 spans 13 amino acids. The CDR3 protein is CASSPLVGLEQYF. CDR3 DNA: TGTGCCAGCAGCCCTCTTGTGGGGCTCGAGCAGTACTTC.

This clonotype came up many times. The rearrangement links TRBV12-3 or TRBV12-4 to TRBJ1-5; 7 positions match TRBD1. CDR3 length equals 13 residues. Trimming at V came to 7 bases and at J to 7 bases, leaving 7 bases not matched to a gene. The CDR3 region has the DNA TGTGCCAGCACAGACAGGGTATCGCAGCCCCAGCATTTT. Amino acid sequence: CASTDRVSQPQHF.

The table lists this clonotype with a few counts. The chain combines TRBV12-3 or TRBV12-4 with TRBJ1-5; D is unresolved. V dropped 3 bases and J dropped 1 base, with 10 bases sitting between them. The CDR3 runs to 15 residues. The DNA for the CDR3 is TGTGCCAGCAGTTTGTGGGCATCGAGCAATCAGCCCCAGCATTTT. Its protein is CASSLWASSNQPQHF.

This clonotype was observed many times. The rearrangement links TRBV5-6 to TRBJ1-1, with D maybe TRBD1 (6 bases). V shed 4 bases and J shed 4 bases, with 17 bases lying between them. The germline CDR1 and CDR2 sequences are SGHDT and YYEEEE. The length of the CDR3 is 15 residues. For the CDR3, the DNA is TGTGCCAGCAGCGTGAACAGGGTGGAGGGCACTGAAGCTTTCTTT. Residues: CASSVNRVEGTEAFF.